This TCR beta chain was sequenced in a study of cytomegalovirus exposure and HLA in healthy donors. Looked up from germline, CDR1 is MNHNS and CDR2 is SASEGT. Trimming removed 10 bases from V and 3 bases from J, with 19 bases in between. CDR3 length equals 14 residues. This PCR relied on a set of 60 Vbeta primers and 13 Jbeta primers. Here immunoSEQ multiplex PCR was the method, and the copy in TCRdb shows in-frame clones only, minus some. Altogether tens of thousands of clones are present, 75% to 85% being singletons, with the ten largest covering 6.5%. The rearrangement links TRBV6-1 to TRBJ2-7; tentatively, D is TRBD2 (6 bases). This receptor was taken from a human donor in good health. Material for sequencing was PBMCs. CDR3 sequence reads: CATIRPGLNYEQYF. The CDR3 region has the DNA TGTGCCACAATCAGACCGGGACTGAACTACGAGCAGTACTTC.